This T cell receptor beta chain was recorded in a study of blood T cell repertoires in COVID-19. Study summary: The analysed material was cDNA or gDNA that came from T cells, B-cell-depleted T cells, or PBMCs.

How the authors handled the data: From reference gene primer amplification, estimates of nucleated cell counts were derived. Clones were read by immunoSEQ multiplex PCR, and TCRdb kept only the in-frame ones, dropping some. D and trimming come from the DNA, and the V and J calls and clone size come from that table. The data hold 250,000 or so clones, with approximately 90% observed a single time. Cohort assignment relied on participant-reported clinical history. Trimming took 8 bases from V and 10 from J, leaving 15 bases between them. The CDR3 loop spans 12 amino acids. Germline V gene data show CDR1 as MNHEY and CDR2 as SVGAGI.

V is TRBV6-5 and J is TRBJ1-5; D is possibly TRBD1 (6 bases). Input material: PBMCs or T cells enriched from blood (not recorded which). This receptor was obtained from a man between 35 and 55 years old who had been exposed to COVID-19. The CDR3 is CASGGGRGPQHF. In DNA form, the CDR3 reads TGTGCCAGCGGCGGGGGGCGCGGACCCCAGCATTTT.